This T cell receptor beta chain was recorded in a study of blood T cell repertoires in COVID-19. Some clones are missing from TCRdb's copy, which holds only in-frame ones; the method was immunoSEQ multiplex PCR. This sample yields over 150,000 clones, of which 87% are seen a single time; 6% to 7.5% belongs to the top ten. The CDR3 sequence is 13 residues long. The junction had 2 bases not matched to a gene; V was cut back by 3 bases and J by 5 bases. Germline assignment: CDR1 KGHSH and CDR2 LQKENI. This clonotype originated in a woman aged 45-65 years who had recovered from COVID-19. This chain uses TRBV18 with TRBJ2-5; 8 bases are shared with TRBD1. Sequencing was performed on PBMCs or T cells enriched from blood (not recorded which). The CDR3 sequence is CASSPGQVETQYF. The CDR3 coding sequence is TGTGCCAGCTCACCGGGACAGGTGGAGACCCAGTACTTC.